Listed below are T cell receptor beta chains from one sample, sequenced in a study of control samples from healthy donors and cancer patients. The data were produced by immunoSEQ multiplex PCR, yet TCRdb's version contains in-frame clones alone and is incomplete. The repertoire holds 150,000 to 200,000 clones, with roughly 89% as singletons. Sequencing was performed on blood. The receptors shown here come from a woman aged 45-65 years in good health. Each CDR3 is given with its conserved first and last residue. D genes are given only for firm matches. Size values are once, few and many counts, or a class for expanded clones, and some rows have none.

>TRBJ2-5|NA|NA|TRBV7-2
CASSSWGTEGNQETQYF
TGTGCCAGCAGCTCTTGGGGGACCGAGGGAAACCAAGAGACCCAGTACTTC
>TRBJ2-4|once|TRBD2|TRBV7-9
CASSVRTSGRENIQYF
TGTGCCAGCAGCGTCCGGACTAGCGGGAGAGAAAACATTCAGTACTTC
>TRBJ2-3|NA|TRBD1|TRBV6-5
CASRPGQGWDTQYF
TGTGCCAGCAGGCCGGGACAGGGCTGGGATACGCAGTATTTT
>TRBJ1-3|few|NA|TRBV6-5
CASRSAGNTIYF
TGTGCCAGCAGGTCGGCTGGAAACACCATATATTTT
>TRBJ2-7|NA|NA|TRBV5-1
CASSLSPTVKSYEQYF
TGCGCCAGCAGCTTATCTCCGACAGTTAAGTCCTACGAGCAGTACTTC
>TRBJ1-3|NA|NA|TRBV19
CASGAGRIRSGNTIYF
TGTGCCAGTGGGGCCGGGAGAATTCGGTCTGGAAACACCATATATTTT
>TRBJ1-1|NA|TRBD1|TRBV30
CAWTENRGRKNTEAFF
TGTGCCTGGACCGAAAACAGGGGGCGAAAAAACACTGAAGCTTTCTTT
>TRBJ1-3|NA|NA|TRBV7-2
CASSPGGGLYTIYF
TGTGCCAGCAGCCCCGGGGGAGGGCTTTACACCATATATTTT
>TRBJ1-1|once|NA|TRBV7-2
CASSLQSTGGFSEAFF
TGTGCCAGCAGCCTACAATCGACAGGTGGTTTTTCTGAAGCTTTCTTT
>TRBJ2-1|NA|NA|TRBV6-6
CASSYHHFNEQFF
TGTGCCAGCAGTTACCACCATTTCAATGAGCAGTTCTTC
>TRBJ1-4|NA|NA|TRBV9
CASSLTDAVGEKLFF
TGTGCCAGCAGCCTGACTGACGCGGTCGGGGAAAAACTGTTTTTT
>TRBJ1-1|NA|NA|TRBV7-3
CASSLIREMNTEAFF
TGTGCCAGCAGCTTAATAAGGGAGATGAACACTGAAGCTTTCTTT
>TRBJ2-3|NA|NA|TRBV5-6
CASSLHREDTQYF
TGTGCCAGCAGCTTGCACCGGGAAGATACGCAGTATTTT
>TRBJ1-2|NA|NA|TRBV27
CASRLNGGVTYGYTF
TGTGCCAGCAGGCTAAATGGGGGGGTAACGTATGGCTACACCTTC
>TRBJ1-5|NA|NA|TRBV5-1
CASSLEQGHQPQHF
TGCGCCAGCAGCTTGGAGCAGGGCCATCAGCCCCAGCATTTT
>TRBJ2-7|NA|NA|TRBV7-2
CASSQIGGREQYF
TGTGCCAGCAGCCAAATCGGGGGTCGCGAGCAGTACTTC
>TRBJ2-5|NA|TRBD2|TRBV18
CASSASGAQETQYF
TGTGCCAGCTCGGCTAGCGGGGCGCAAGAGACCCAGTACTTC
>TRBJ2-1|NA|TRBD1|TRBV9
CASSAGTGGGNEQFF
TGTGCCAGCAGCGCCGGGACAGGGGGCGGGAATGAGCAGTTCTTC
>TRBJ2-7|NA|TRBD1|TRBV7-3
CASSSTTGTGVYEQYF
TGTGCCAGCAGCTCAACGACCGGGACAGGGGTCTACGAGCAGTACTTC
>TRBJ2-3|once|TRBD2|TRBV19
CASSIIASGSTDTQYF
TGTGCCAGTAGTATAATCGCTAGCGGGTCCACAGATACGCAGTATTTT
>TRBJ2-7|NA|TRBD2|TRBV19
CASSEDGEGEQYF
TGTGCCAGTAGTGAGGATGGGGAGGGCGAGCAGTACTTC
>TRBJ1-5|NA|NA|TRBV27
CASSLVQGNPQHF
TGTGCCAGCAGTTTGGTCCAGGGTAACCCCCAGCATTTT
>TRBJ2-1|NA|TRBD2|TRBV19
CASTPPWGGNNEQFF
TGTGCCAGTACTCCCCCGTGGGGGGGAAACAATGAGCAGTTCTTC
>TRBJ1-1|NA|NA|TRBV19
CASKAQDSLNTEAFF
TGTGCCAGTAAGGCCCAGGACTCCTTGAACACTGAAGCTTTCTTT
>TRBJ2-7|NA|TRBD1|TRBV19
CASSFDPATGYEQYF
TGTGCCAGTAGTTTCGACCCAGCGACAGGGTACGAGCAGTACTTC
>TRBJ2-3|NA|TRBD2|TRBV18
CASSSDSGGDTQYF
TGTGCCAGCTCTAGCGACAGCGGGGGAGATACGCAGTATTTT
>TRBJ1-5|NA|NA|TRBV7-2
CASSLKSSGSYSNQPQHF
TGTGCCAGCAGCCTAAAAAGTTCCGGATCCTATAGCAATCAGCCCCAGCATTTT
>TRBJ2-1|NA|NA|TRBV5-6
CASSLAAGARFF
TGTGCCAGCAGCTTGGCCGCGGGTGCTCGGTTCTTC
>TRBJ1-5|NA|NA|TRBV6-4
CASSGGYDQPQHF
TGTGCCAGCAGTGGAGGGTACGATCAGCCCCAGCATTTT
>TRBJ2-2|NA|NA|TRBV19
CASRRGVRTGELFF
TGTGCCAGTAGGAGGGGGGTTAGGACCGGGGAGCTGTTTTTT
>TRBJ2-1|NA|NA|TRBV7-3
CASSLMGQSSGSGPYNEQFF
TGTGCCAGCAGCTTAATGGGACAGTCGAGCGGGAGTGGTCCGTACAATGAGCAGTTCTTC
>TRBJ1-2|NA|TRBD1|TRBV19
CASRSRTGKYGYTF
TGTGCCAGTAGATCCCGGACAGGAAAATATGGCTACACCTTC
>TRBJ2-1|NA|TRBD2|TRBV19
CASSMSGTSGSILFDEQFF
TGTGCCAGTAGTATGAGTGGGACTAGCGGGAGTATTCTCTTCGATGAGCAGTTCTTC
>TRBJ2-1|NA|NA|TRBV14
CASSQVGDFYNEQFF
TGTGCCAGCAGCCAAGTAGGGGACTTCTACAATGAGCAGTTCTTC
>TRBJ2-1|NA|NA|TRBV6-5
CASSYSTPREQFF
TGTGCCAGCAGTTACTCGACCCCTAGAGAGCAGTTCTTC
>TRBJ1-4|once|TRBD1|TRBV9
CASSSGTGYEKLFF
TGTGCCAGCAGCTCCGGGACAGGGTACGAAAAACTGTTTTTT
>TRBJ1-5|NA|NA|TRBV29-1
CSVAVRDNQPQHF
TGCAGCGTTGCTGTAAGAGACAATCAGCCCCAGCATTTT
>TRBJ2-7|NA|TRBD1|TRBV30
CAWSLGQGAYEQYF
TGTGCCTGGAGTCTTGGGCAGGGGGCCTACGAGCAGTACTTC
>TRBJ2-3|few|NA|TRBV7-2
CASSAGLADTQYF
TGTGCCAGCAGCGCGGGCCTTGCGGATACGCAGTATTTT
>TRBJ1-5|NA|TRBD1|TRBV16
CASSRQGLNQPQHF
TGTGCCAGCAGCCGACAGGGCCTAAATCAGCCCCAGCATTTT
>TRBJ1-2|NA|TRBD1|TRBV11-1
CASSLGTGAGYTF
TGTGCCAGCAGCTTAGGGACAGGAGCTGGCTACACCTTC
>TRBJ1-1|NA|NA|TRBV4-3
CASSHEGTGGTEAFF
TGCGCCAGCAGCCATGAAGGGACGGGAGGGACTGAAGCTTTCTTT
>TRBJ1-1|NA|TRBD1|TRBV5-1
CASSSSTGGSAEAFF
TGCGCCAGCAGCTCATCTACAGGGGGCAGCGCTGAAGCTTTCTTT
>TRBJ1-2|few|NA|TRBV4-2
CASSQGVGARSNYGYTF
TGTGCCAGCAGCCAAGGTGTAGGGGCCAGGTCTAACTATGGCTACACCTTC
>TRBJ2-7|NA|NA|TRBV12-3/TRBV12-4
CASKSGNPQRQYF
TGTGCCAGCAAGTCGGGCAACCCTCAGCGGCAGTACTTC
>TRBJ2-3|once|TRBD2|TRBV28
CASSSSSGGAWDTQYF
TGTGCCAGCAGTTCCTCTAGCGGGGGGGCGTGGGATACGCAGTATTTT
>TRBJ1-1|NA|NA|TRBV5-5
CASSLYIGNTEAFF
TGTGCCAGCAGCTTGTATATCGGAAACACTGAAGCTTTCTTT
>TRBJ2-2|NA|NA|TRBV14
CASSRGGASGELFF
TGTGCCAGCAGCCGGGGGGGGGCTTCCGGGGAGCTGTTTTTT
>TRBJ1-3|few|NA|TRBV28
CASSFLGGGNTIYF
TGTGCCAGCAGTTTCTTGGGGGGAGGAAACACCATATATTTT
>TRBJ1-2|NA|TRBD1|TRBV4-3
CASSPTGTNYGYTF
TGCGCCAGCAGCCCGACAGGGACTAACTATGGCTACACCTTC
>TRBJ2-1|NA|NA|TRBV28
CASSPTGHEQFF
TGTGCCAGCAGTCCCACAGGGCATGAGCAGTTCTTC
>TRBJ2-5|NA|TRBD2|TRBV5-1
CASSISGTSGGRETQYF
TGCGCCAGCAGCATATCCGGGACTAGCGGGGGGCGGGAGACCCAGTACTTC
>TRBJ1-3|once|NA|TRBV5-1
CASSRDIGGNTIYF
TGCGCCAGCAGCCGGGACATCGGTGGAAACACCATATATTTT
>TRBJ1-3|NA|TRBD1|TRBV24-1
CAPFRPFRGLSSGNTIYF
TGTGCCCCCTTTCGTCCTTTCAGGGGGCTGAGCTCTGGAAACACCATATATTTT
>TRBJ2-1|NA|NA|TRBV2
CASSPRALTYNEQFF
TGTGCCAGCAGTCCCCGGGCCTTGACCTACAATGAGCAGTTCTTC
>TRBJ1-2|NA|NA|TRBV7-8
CASSLGGNGYTF
TGTGCCAGCAGCTTGGGAGGGAATGGCTACACCTTC
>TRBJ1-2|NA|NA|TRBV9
CASSAALGPSNYGYTF
TGTGCCAGCAGCGCTGCCTTGGGGCCATCTAACTATGGCTACACCTTC